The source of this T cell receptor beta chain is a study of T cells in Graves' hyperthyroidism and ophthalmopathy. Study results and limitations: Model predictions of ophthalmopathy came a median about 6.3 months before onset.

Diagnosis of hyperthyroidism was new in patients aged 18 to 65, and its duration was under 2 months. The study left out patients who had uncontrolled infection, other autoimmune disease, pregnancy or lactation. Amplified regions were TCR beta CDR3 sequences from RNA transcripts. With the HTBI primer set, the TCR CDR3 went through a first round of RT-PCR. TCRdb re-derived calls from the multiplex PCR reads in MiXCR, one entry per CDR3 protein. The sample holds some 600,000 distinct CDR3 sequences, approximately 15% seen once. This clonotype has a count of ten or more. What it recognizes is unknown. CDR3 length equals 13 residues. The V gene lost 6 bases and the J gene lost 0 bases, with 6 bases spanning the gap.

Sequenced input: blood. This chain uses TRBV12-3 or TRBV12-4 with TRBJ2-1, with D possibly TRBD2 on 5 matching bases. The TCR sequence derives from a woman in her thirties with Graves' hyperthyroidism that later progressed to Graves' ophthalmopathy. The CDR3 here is CASRRDSYNEQFF. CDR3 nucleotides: TGTGCCAGCAGGAGGGACTCCTACAATGAGCAGTTCTTC.